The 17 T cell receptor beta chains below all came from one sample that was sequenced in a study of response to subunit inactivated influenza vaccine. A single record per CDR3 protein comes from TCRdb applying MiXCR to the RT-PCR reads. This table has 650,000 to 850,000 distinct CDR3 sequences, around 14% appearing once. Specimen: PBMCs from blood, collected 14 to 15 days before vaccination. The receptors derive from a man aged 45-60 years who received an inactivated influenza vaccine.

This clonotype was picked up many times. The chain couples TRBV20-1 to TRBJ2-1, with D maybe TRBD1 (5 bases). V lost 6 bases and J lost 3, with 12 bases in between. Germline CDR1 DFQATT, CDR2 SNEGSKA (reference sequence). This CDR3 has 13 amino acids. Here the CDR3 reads CSASRGSYNEQFF. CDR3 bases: TGCAGTGCAAGTAGGGGTAGCTACAATGAGCAGTTCTTC.

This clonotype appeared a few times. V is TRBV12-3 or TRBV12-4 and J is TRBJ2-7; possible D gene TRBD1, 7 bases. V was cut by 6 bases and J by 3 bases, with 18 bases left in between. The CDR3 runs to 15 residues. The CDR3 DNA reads TGTGCCAGCAGGGGGACAGTCGCGGGGTTCTACGAGCAGTACTTC. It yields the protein CASRGTVAGFYEQYF.

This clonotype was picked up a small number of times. The CDR3 DNA is TGTGCCAGCAGTGAAGCGCGGGGGGGCACCGGGGAGCTGTTTTTT. Encoded protein: CASSEARGGTGELFF. This chain joins TRBV2 and TRBJ2-2, with 9 bases identical to TRBD2. Trimming removed 0 bases from V and 4 bases from J; junction bases left unmatched: 0. The germline CDR1 and CDR2 sequences are SNHLY and FYNNEI. The length of the CDR3 is 15 residues.

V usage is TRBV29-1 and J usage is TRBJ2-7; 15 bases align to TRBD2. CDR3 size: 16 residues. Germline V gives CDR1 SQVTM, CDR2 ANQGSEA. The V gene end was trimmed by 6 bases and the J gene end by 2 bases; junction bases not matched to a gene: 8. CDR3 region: CSVERGLAGGPYEQYF. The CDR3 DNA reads TGCAGCGTAGAGAGGGGACTAGCGGGAGGCCCCTACGAGCAGTACTTC.

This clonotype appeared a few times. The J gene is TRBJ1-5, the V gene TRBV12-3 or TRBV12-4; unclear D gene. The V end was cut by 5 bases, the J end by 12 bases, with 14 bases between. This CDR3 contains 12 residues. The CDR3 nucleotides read TGTGCCAGCAGTAAGATTAACAGATTCCAGCATTTT. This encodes CASSKINRFQHF.

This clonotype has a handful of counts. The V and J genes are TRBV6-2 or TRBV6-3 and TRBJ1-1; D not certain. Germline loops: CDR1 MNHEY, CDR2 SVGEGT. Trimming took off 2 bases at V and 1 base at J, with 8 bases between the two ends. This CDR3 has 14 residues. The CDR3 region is CASSYVGGNTEAFF. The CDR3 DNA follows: TGTGCCAGCAGTTACGTCGGCGGGAACACTGAAGCTTTCTTT.

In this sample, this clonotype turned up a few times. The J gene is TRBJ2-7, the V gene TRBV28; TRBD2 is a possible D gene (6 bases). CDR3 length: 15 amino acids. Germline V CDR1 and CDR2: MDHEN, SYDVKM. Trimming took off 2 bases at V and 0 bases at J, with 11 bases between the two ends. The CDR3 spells CASSLGGASSYEQYF. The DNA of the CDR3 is TGTGCCAGCAGTTTAGGAGGGGCGAGCTCCTACGAGCAGTACTTC.

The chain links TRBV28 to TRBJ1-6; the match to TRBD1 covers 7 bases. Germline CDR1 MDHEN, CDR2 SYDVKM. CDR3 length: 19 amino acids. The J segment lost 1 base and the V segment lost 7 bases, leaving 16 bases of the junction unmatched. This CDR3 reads CASINRGIFEISYNSPLHF. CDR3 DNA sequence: TGTGCCAGCATTAACAGGGGAATTTTTGAGATTTCCTATAATTCACCCCTCCACTTT.

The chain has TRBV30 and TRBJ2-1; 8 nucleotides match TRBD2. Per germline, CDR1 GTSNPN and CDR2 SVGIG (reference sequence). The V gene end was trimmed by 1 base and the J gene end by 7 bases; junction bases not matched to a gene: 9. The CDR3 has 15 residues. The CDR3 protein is CAWSAPPGLVNEQFF. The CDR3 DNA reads TGTGCCTGGAGTGCGCCTCCGGGACTAGTGAATGAGCAGTTCTTC.

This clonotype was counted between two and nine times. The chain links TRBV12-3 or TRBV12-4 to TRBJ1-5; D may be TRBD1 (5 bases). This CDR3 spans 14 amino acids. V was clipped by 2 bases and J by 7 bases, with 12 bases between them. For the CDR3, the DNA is TGTGCCAGCAGTTTAACCAGGGCAGGCCAGCCCCAGCATTTT. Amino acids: CASSLTRAGQPQHF.

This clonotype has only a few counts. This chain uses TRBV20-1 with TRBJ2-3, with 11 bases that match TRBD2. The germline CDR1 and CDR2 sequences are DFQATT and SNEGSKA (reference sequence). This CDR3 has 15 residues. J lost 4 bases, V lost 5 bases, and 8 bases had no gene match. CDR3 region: CSAHYSGGAADTQYF. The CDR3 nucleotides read TGCAGTGCTCATTATAGCGGGGGGGCCGCAGATACGCAGTATTTT.

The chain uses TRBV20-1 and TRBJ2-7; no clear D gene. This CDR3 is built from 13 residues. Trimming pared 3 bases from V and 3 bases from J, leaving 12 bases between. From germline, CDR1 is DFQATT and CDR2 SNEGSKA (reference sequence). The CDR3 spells CSARPSHLYEQYF. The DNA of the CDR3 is TGCAGTGCTAGGCCGAGCCACCTCTACGAGCAGTACTTC.

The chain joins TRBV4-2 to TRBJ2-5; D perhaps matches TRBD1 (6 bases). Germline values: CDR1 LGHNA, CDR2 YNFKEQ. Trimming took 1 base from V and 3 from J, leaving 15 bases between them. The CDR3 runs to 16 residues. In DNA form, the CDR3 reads TGTGCCAGCAGCCAAGGACAGGACCGCTACGAAGAGACCCAGTACTTC. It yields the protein CASSQGQDRYEETQYF.

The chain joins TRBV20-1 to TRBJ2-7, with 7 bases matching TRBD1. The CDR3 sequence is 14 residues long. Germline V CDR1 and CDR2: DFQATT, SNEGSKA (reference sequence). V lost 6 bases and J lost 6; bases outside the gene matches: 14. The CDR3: CSARLVTGIVEQYF. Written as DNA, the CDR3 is TGCAGTGCCCGCCTTGTGACAGGGATAGTCGAGCAGTACTTC.

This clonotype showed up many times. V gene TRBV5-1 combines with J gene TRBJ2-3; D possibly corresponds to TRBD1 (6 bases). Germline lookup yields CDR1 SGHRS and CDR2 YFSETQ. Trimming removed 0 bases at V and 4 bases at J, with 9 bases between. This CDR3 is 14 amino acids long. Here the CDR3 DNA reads TGCGCCAGCAGCTTGGGGGGGCGCCCAGATACGCAGTATTTT. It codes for CASSLGGRPDTQYF. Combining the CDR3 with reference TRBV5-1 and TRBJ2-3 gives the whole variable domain KAGVTQTPRYLIKTRGQQVTLSCSPISGHRSVSWYQQTPGQGLQFLFEYFSETQRNKGNFPGRFSGRQFSNSRSEMNVSTLELGDSALYLCASSLGGRPDTQYFGPGTRLTVL.

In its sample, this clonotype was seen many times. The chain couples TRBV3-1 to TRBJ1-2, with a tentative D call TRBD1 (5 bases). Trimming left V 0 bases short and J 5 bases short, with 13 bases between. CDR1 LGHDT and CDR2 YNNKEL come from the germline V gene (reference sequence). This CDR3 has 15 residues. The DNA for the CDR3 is TGTGCCAGCAGCCAAGATACAGGTGCCTCATATGGCTACACCTTC. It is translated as CASSQDTGASYGYTF.

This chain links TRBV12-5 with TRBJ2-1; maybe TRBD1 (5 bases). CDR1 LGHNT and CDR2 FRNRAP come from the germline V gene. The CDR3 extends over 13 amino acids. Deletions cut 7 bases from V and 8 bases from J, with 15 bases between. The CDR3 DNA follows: TGTGCTAGTGCCTTGACAGTACCATATGAGCAGTTCTTC. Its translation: CASALTVPYEQFF.